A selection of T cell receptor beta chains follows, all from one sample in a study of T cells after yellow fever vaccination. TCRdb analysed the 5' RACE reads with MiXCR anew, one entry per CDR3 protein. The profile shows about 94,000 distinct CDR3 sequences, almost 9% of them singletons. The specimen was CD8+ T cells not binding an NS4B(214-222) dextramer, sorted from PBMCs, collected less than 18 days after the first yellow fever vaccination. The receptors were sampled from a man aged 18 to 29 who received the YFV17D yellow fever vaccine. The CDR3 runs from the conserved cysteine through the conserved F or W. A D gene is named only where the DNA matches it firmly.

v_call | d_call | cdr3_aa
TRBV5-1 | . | CASSPFPGNSANYGYTF
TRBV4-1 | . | CASSQGGANQPQHF
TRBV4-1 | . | CASTTSPVANEQFF
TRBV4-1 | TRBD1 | CASSQDLTGADLLRDGAGELFF
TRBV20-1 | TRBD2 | CSAERGFIETQYF
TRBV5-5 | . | CASSLGSLGNEQYF
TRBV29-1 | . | CSVDGTHYPTDTQYF
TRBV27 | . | CASSFSAVSGELFF
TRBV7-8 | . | CASSPLDGNTEAFF
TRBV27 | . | CASMPGLYYNEQFF
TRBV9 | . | CASSDGGGQETQYF
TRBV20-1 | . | CSAPALSYNEQFF
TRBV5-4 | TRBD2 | CASSFRTSRHEQFF
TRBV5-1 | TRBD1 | CASSPDRAFSPLHF
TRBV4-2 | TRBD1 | CASSQDYRGRWNSPLHF
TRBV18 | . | CASSPRVGEKLFF
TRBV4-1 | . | CASSLRDSYSGANVLTF
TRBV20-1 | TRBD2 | CSADTGTSGYNEQFF
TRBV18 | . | CASSPEELSTEAFF
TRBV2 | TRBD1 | CASLDRAYSNQPQHF
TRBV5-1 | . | CASSSVGLGDTQYF
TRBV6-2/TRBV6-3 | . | CASSWGAGGYYEQYF
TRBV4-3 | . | CASSQGLLLGRFQETQYF
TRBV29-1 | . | CSVEKGDYQETQYF
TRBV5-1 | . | CASSFDRDHGTYEQYF
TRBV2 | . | CASSGPGPPLHF
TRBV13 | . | CASSLGTGNEKLFF
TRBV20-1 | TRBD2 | CSARDIASGLPSILEQFF
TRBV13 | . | CASSLGWGEAFF
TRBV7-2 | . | CASRDRDLWTDTQYF
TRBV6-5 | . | CASSYRGQGTQYF
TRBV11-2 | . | CASSSPGLMDGEQFF
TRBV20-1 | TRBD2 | CSAPSGGQAYEQYF
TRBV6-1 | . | CASRERSNEQFF
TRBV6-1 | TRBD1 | CASRDYRGTSGNTIYF
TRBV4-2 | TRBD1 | CASSQEDRGETNYGYTF
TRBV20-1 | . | CSARDMVSSNQPQHF
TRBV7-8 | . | CASSLRPTNTGELFF
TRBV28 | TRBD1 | CASSYFQDRGISPLHF
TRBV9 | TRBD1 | CASSDTQGNEQFF
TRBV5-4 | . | CASSLGGQETQYF
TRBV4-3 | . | CASSQDTGEGSTDTQYF
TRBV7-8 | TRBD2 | CASSELAGAQETQYF
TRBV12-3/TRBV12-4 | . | CASTNGGGSYNEQFF
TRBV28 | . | CASSFKTGGETQYF
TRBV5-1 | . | CASSGTDANTGELFF
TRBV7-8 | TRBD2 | CASSPWGLAGGADTQYF
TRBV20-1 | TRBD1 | CSASGTGDYEQYF